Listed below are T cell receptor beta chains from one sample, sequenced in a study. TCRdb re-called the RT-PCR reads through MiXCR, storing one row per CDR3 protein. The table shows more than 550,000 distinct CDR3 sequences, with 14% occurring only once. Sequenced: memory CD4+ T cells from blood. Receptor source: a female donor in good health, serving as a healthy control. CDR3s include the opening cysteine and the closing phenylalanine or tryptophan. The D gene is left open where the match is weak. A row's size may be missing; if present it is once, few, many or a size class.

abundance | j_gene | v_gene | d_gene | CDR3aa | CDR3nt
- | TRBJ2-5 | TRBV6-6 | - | CASLRGNQETQYF | TGTGCCAGCCTCCGTGGGAACCAAGAGACCCAGTACTTC
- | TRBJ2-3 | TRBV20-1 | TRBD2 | CSARDPGGRLDTQYF | TGCAGTGCTAGAGATCCCGGGGGGAGGCTGGATACGCAGTATTTT
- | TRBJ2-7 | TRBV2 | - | CASRLGAEQYF | TGTGCCAGCAGGCTAGGGGCCGAGCAGTACTTC
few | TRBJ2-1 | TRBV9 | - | CASSVDLSSYNEQFF | TGTGCCAGCAGCGTAGATCTGAGCTCCTACAATGAGCAGTTCTTC
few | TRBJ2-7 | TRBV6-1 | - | CATTDGPYEQYF | TGTGCCACCACGGACGGACCCTACGAGCAGTACTTC
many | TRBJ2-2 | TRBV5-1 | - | CASSYASQRGTGELFF | TGCGCCAGCAGCTACGCCTCCCAACGGGGAACCGGGGAGCTGTTTTTT
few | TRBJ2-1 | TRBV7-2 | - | CASSPQGRLATNEQFF | TGTGCCAGCAGCCCCCAGGGGCGCCTCGCCACCAATGAGCAGTTCTTC
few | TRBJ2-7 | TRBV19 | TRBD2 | CASRPVVAGPTEQYF | TGTGCCAGTAGGCCCGTGGTAGCGGGACCGACCGAGCAGTACTTC
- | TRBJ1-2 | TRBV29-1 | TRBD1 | CSVRQGNYGYTF | TGCAGCGTTCGACAGGGGAACTATGGCTACACCTTC
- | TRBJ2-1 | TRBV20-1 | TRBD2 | CSARVSGGQSSYNEQFF | TGCAGTGCTAGAGTTAGCGGGGGCCAGAGCTCCTACAATGAGCAGTTCTTC
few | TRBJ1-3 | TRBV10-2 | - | CASSRRDDNTIYF | TGCGCCAGCAGTAGAAGGGACGACAACACCATATATTTT
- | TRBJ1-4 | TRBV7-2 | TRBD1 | CASSLERTGGEKLFF | TGTGCCAGCAGCTTAGAAAGGACAGGAGGTGAAAAACTGTTTTTT
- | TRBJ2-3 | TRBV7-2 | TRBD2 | CASSSTSGPTDTQYF | TGTGCCAGCAGCTCGACTAGCGGCCCGACAGATACGCAGTATTTT
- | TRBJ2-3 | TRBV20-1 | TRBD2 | CSASTTSGTDTQYF | TGCAGTGCTAGCACGACTAGCGGCACAGATACGCAGTATTTT
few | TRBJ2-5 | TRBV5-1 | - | CASSLVLAQETQYF | TGCGCCAGCAGCTTGGTACTAGCCCAAGAGACCCAGTACTTC
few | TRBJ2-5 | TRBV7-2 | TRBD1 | CASSSGQVGLETQYF | TGTGCCAGCAGCTCCGGACAGGTTGGTCTGGAGACCCAGTACTTC
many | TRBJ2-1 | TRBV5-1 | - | CASSTGSYGYNEQFF | TGCGCCAGCAGCACTGGGAGCTACGGATACAATGAGCAGTTCTTC
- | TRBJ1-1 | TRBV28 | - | CASSFADRPIEAFF | TGTGCCAGCAGTTTCGCGGACAGACCAATTGAAGCTTTCTTT
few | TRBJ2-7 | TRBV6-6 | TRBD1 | CASRPGQGPYEQYF | TGTGCCAGCAGACCAGGACAGGGACCCTACGAGCAGTACTTC
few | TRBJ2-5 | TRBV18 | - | CASSPLTDGETQYF | TGTGCCAGCTCACCTCTGACGGATGGAGAGACCCAGTACTTC
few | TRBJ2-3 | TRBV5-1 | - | CASSFDRGDTQYF | TGCGCCAGCAGCTTTGACCGAGGGGATACGCAGTATTTT
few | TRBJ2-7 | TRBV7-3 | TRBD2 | CASSLAGGPNEQYF | TGTGCCAGCAGCTTAGCGGGAGGGCCCAACGAGCAGTACTTC
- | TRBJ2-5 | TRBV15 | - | CATSRERRGAQETQYF | TGTGCCACCAGCAGGGAGAGGAGGGGAGCCCAAGAGACCCAGTACTTC
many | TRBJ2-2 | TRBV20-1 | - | CSAVRVSPGELFF | TGCAGTGCTGTTCGTGTGAGTCCGGGGGAGCTGTTTTTT
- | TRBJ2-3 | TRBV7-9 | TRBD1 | CASSLEDRGDDTQYF | TGTGCCAGCAGCTTAGAGGACAGGGGTGATGATACGCAGTATTTT
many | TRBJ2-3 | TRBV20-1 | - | CSAGGRLGDTQYF | TGCAGTGCAGGGGGACGCCTCGGGGATACGCAGTATTTT
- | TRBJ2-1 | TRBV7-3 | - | CASSLAPQAYNEQFF | TGTGCCAGCAGCCTCGCACCCCAAGCCTACAATGAGCAGTTCTTC
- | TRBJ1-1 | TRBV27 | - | CASRSALDTEAFF | TGTGCCAGCAGGTCGGCTCTGGACACTGAAGCTTTCTTT
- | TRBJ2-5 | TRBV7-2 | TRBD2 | CASRFQRGVQETQYF | TGTGCCAGCCGCTTTCAGCGGGGGGTTCAAGAGACCCAGTACTTC
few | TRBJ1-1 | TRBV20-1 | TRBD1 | CSAPRTGWSNTEAFF | TGCAGTGCTCCCAGGACAGGCTGGTCGAACACTGAAGCTTTCTTT
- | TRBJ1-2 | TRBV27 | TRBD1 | CASSGWAGGTPMGGYTF | TGTGCCAGCAGTGGGTGGGCAGGGGGCACGCCTATGGGTGGCTACACCTTC
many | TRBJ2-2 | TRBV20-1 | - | CSASTSPGELFF | TGCAGTGCTAGTACCAGTCCCGGGGAGCTGTTTTTT
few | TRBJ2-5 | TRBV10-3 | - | CAISESVLGETQYF | TGTGCCATCAGTGAGTCAGTCCTAGGGGAGACCCAGTACTTC
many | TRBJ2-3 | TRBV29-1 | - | CSVGQGTDTQYF | TGCAGCGTTGGTCAGGGGACAGATACGCAGTATTTT
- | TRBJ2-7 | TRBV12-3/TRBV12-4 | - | CASSLWGLNYEQYF | TGTGCCAGCAGTTTGTGGGGCCTTAACTACGAGCAGTACTTC
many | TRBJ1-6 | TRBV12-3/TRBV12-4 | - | CASSGIGTEPLHF | TGTGCCAGCAGTGGGATCGGGACGGAGCCCCTCCACTTT
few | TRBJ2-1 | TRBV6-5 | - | CASSYLVTEGYNEQFF | TGTGCCAGCAGTTACCTCGTGACAGAGGGCTACAATGAGCAGTTCTTC
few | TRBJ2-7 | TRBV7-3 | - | CASSLSEGREQYF | TGTGCCAGCAGCTTATCAGAGGGGCGCGAGCAGTACTTC
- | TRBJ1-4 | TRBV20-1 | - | CSARDWGIGEKLFF | TGCAGTGCTAGAGATTGGGGGATTGGTGAAAAACTGTTTTTT
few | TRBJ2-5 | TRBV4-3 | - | CASSPRPSGWETQYF | TGCGCCAGCAGCCCCCGGCCCTCGGGTTGGGAGACCCAGTACTTC
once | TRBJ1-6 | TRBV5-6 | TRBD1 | CASDGTGVRNSPLHF | TGTGCCAGCGATGGGACAGGGGTTAGGAATTCACCCCTCCACTTT
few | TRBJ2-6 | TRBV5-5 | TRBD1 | CASSPWTGTNVLTF | TGTGCCAGCAGCCCCTGGACAGGGACCAACGTCCTGACTTTC
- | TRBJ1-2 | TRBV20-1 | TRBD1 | CSARDDRVSYGYTF | TGCAGTGCTAGAGACGACAGGGTGAGCTATGGCTACACCTTC
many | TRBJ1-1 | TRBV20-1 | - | CSARDHPGAFF | TGCAGTGCTAGAGATCACCCGGGAGCTTTCTTT
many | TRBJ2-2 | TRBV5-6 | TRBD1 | CASSSGQVGTGELFF | TGTGCCAGCAGCTCCGGACAGGTGGGGACCGGGGAGCTGTTTTTT
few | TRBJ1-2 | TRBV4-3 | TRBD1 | CASSQAAGTVYGYTF | TGCGCCAGCAGCCAAGCGGCCGGGACAGTCTATGGCTACACCTTC
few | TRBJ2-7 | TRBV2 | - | CASSQDYLNYEQYF | TGTGCCAGCAGTCAGGACTACCTCAACTACGAGCAGTACTTC
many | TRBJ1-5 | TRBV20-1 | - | CSARRGTGNQPQHF | TGCAGTGCTAGGCGGGGGACGGGGAATCAGCCCCAGCATTTT
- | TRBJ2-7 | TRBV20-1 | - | CSASPLKRGPGEQYF | TGCAGTGCTAGCCCATTAAAACGGGGCCCCGGCGAGCAGTACTTC